These 11 T cell receptor beta chains were sequenced from one sample in a study of spatial heterogeneity in lung cancer. From the 5' RACE reads, TCRdb called clonotypes with MiXCR, one entry per CDR3 protein. The sample lists about 10,000 distinct CDR3 sequences, approximately 5% seen once, with more than 20% in the top ten. Time point: sample taken at primary tumor resection. Frozen PBMC, nontumor lung or tumor provided whole RNA, which was sequenced unsorted. The input for sequencing was PBMCs, taken at surgery. These receptors all stem from a male donor with early-stage non-small cell lung cancer.

This clonotype was recorded at least ten times. The rearrangement links TRBV11-2 to TRBJ2-5, with 9 bases identical to TRBD2. The germline V gene encodes CDR1 SGHAT and CDR2 FQNNGV. CDR3 length: 16 amino acids. Germline trimming cut 5 bases from V and 6 bases from J; bases unmatched to any gene: 13. Here the CDR3 reads CASSPRGSGSLKTQYF. The CDR3 region has the DNA TGTGCCAGCAGCCCCCGGGGTAGCGGGAGTCTAAAGACCCAGTACTTC. Full variable domain (missing parts from reference TRBV11-2 and TRBJ2-5): EAGVAQSPRYKIIEKRQSVAFWCNPISGHATLYWYQQILGQGPKLLIQFQNNGVVDDSQLPKDRFSAERLKGVDSTLKIQPAKLEDSAVYLCASSPRGSGSLKTQYFGPGTRLLVL.

This clonotype occurred many times. J is TRBJ2-2 and V is TRBV2; D is unresolved. Germline V lookup: CDR1 SNHLY, CDR2 FYNNEI. V dropped 1 base and J dropped 4 bases, with 10 bases sitting between them. The CDR3 totals 15 residues. This CDR3 reads CASSEEQHATGELFF. CDR3 DNA: TGTGCCAGCAGTGAAGAACAGCATGCCACCGGGGAGCTGTTTTTT.

The rearrangement joins TRBV5-6 to TRBJ1-5; tentatively, D is TRBD1 (6 bases). Germline assignment: CDR1 SGHDT and CDR2 YYEEEE. V lost 4 bases and J 2 bases, leaving 13 bases between the germline ends. The CDR3 loop spans 15 amino acids. CDR3 amino acids: CASSEGGVGNQPQHF. The CDR3 region has the DNA TGTGCCAGCAGCGAGGGGGGAGTTGGCAATCAGCCCCAGCATTTT.

The chain joins TRBV29-1 to TRBJ1-2; TRBD1 matches at 8 bases. The length of the CDR3 is 15 residues. Germline CDR1 is SQVTM and CDR2 is ANQGSEA. Unmatched junction bases numbered 11, after V lost 3 bases and J lost 5 bases. The CDR3, as DNA: TGCAGCGTTGATACGGGGCAGGGGGCGAGATATGGCTACACCTTC. Amino acid sequence: CSVDTGQGARYGYTF.

The chain couples TRBV11-3 to TRBJ2-2; the match to TRBD1 covers 10 bases. The CDR3 length is 19 residues. Germline CDR1 SGHNT, CDR2 YENEEA. J was trimmed by 3 bases and V by 2 bases; bases with no gene match: 12. The chain's CDR3 is CASSLLHYGQGEDTGELFF. DNA of the CDR3: TGTGCCAGCAGCTTACTCCACTACGGACAGGGGGAGGACACCGGGGAGCTGTTTTTT.

Comments on this clonotype: Its ends do not fully match the called genes, so a read error is possible. The V and J genes are TRBV11-1 and TRBJ2-1; D uncertain. The CDR3 has 11 amino acids. Germline-derived CDR1 and CDR2 are SGHAT and FQDESV (reference sequence). The CDR3: CASSFGNVQFF. The CDR3 DNA is TGTGCCAGCAGCTTCGGCAATGTGCAGTTCTTC.

This clonotype was seen many times. This chain connects TRBV28 to TRBJ2-3; D gene uncertain. The CDR3 runs 12 residues. The V gene's germline CDR1 is MDHEN and CDR2 SYDVKM. The ends were cut back, 4 bases at V and 3 bases at J, with 5 bases in the middle. CDR3 loop: CASSSRTDTQYF. The CDR3 DNA sequence: TGTGCCAGCAGTTCACGGACAGATACGCAGTATTTT.

The table lists this clonotype with many counts. The chain couples TRBV6-2 or TRBV6-3 to TRBJ1-5; D call uncertain. CDR1 is MNHEY and CDR2 is SVGEGT in the germline V gene. The V end was cut by 4 bases, the J end by 11 bases, with 21 bases between. This CDR3 is 15 amino acids long. In DNA form, the CDR3 reads TGTGCCAGCAGTTCCCCGCTCCCCGGGCCTCGGGCCCAGCATTTT. The encoded protein is CASSSPLPGPRAQHF.

Many counts were recorded for this clonotype. The chain uses TRBV2 and TRBJ1-5, with D uncertain. CDR1 SNHLY and CDR2 FYNNEI come from the germline V gene. There are 13 residues in the CDR3. Trimming cost V 1 base and J 1 base, with 2 bases left between them. The DNA of the CDR3 is TGTGCCAGCAGTGAAGAGAGCAATCAGCCCCAGCATTTT. It encodes CASSEESNQPQHF.

This clonotype was picked up many times. V usage is TRBV28 and J usage is TRBJ1-2; D is possibly TRBD1 (6 bases). The V end lost 5 bases, the J end lost 2 bases, and 15 bases lay between the germline ends. Germline V gene data show CDR1 as MDHEN and CDR2 as SYDVKM. The CDR3 has 15 residues. DNA of the CDR3: TGTGCCAGCAGTATAAGGGACACCACGAACTATGGCTACACCTTC. Protein: CASSIRDTTNYGYTF.

This clonotype was counted ten times or more. V is TRBV6-6 and J is TRBJ1-1; unclear D gene. The germline CDR1 and CDR2 sequences are MNHNY and SVGAGI (reference sequence). The V end was cut by 4 bases, the J end by 10 bases, with 10 bases between. CDR3 length equals 11 residues. The CDR3, as DNA: TGTGCCAGCAGTTCCCCCCGGAGAGCTTTCTTT. It specifies CASSSPRRAFF.